These 31 T cell receptor beta chains were all obtained from the same sample, sequenced in a study of cytomegalovirus exposure and HLA in healthy donors (dated by TCRdb to 2016 to 2017). Libraries came from the immunoSEQ multiplex PCR assay. The multiplex PCR relied on a mix of 60 forward primers for TCR Vbeta segments and 13 reverse primers for TCR Jbeta segments. The source is immuneACCESS, and TCRdb retained only in-frame sequences with V and J called. Part of the clones is not carried over; for the studies checked, unresolved V genes explain less than half of this, and the remainder is unexplained. The sample yields some 120,000 clones; about 70% were counted once. 4.8% of the sample comes from the top ten. The sample comprised PBMCs. These TCRs come from a man younger than 40 in good health and CMV-seropositive.

The rearrangement uses TRBV13 and TRBJ2-7; 15 bases align to TRBD2. Germline trimming cut 4 bases from V and 0 bases from J; bases unmatched to any gene: 13. The V gene's germline CDR1 is PRHDT and CDR2 FYEKMQ (reference sequence). This CDR3 has 20 residues. The CDR3 sequence: CASSSGGLGTSGGISYEQYF. The CDR3 region has the DNA TGTGCCAGCAGCTCCGGGGGCCTCGGGACTAGCGGGGGGATCTCCTACGAGCAGTACTTC. The whole variable domain, remainder taken from reference TRBV13 and TRBJ2-7, is AAGVIQSPRHLIKEKRETATLKCYPIPRHDTVYWYQQGPGQDPQFLISFYEKMQSDKGSIPDRFSAQQFSDYHSELNMSSLELGDSALYFCASSSGGLGTSGGISYEQYFGPGTRLTVT.

The CDR3 loop is CSVEDPCPYTF. As DNA, the CDR3 is TGCAGCGTTGAAGATCCGTGTCCTTACACCTTC. V is TRBV29-1 and J is TRBJ1-2; D is unresolved. The germline CDR1 and CDR2 sequences are SQVTM and ANQGSEA. This CDR3 contains 11 residues. Trimming cost V 0 bases and J 11 bases, with 10 bases left between them.

V usage is TRBV11-2 and J usage is TRBJ2-7, with 8 bases fitting TRBD1. The CDR3 consists of 18 residues. J lost 6 bases, V lost 0 bases, and 16 bases had no gene match. Per the germline V gene, CDR1 is SGHAT and CDR2 is FQNNGV. The chain's CDR3 is CASSLEDSWTGFPGEQYF. The CDR3 bases are TGTGCCAGCAGCTTAGAGGACTCATGGACAGGGTTCCCCGGCGAGCAGTACTTC.

The chain has TRBV21-1 and TRBJ1-1; the table's TRBD1 call for D was not verified on the DNA. TRBV21-1 is annotated as a pseudogene. The CDR3 runs 15 residues. CDR3 sequence reads: CASSTRTGLNTEAFF. CDR3 coding DNA: TGTGCCAGCAGCACTCGGACAGGTTTGAACACTGAAGCTTTCTTT.

This clone has a handful of counts. This chain joins TRBV5-4 and TRBJ1-1, with TRBD1 matching over 7 bases. CDR1 and CDR2 from the germline V gene are SGHNT and YYREEE (reference sequence). With 4 bases clipped from V and 3 bases from J, the junction kept 9 bases outside the gene matches. This CDR3 is 15 amino acids long. The chain's CDR3 is CASSLRQGRDTEAFF. CDR3 DNA: TGTGCCAGCAGCCTCCGACAGGGTAGGGACACTGAAGCTTTCTTT.

This clone was observed a handful of times. The chain carries TRBV27 and TRBJ1-1; tentatively, D is TRBD1 (6 bases). Trimming removed 4 bases at V and 7 bases at J, with 13 bases between. Germline loops: CDR1 MNHEY, CDR2 SMNVEV (reference sequence). The CDR3 spans 13 residues. CDR3 residues: CASSYYTDSEAFF. CDR3 bases: TGTGCCAGCAGTTACTACACGGACAGTGAAGCTTTCTTT.

The chain's CDR3 is CASSLLGQGMNTEAFF. CDR3 coding DNA: TGTGCCAGCTCACTTTTGGGACAGGGGATGAACACTGAAGCTTTCTTT. This rearrangement joins TRBV18 to TRBJ1-1; 10 bases line up with TRBD1. Trimming cost V 4 bases and J 0 bases; bases outside gene matches: 5. The CDR3 is made up of 16 amino acids. The germline V gene encodes CDR1 KGHSH and CDR2 LQKENI.

V usage is TRBV9 and J usage is TRBJ2-1, with a tentative D call TRBD2 (5 bases). V was clipped by 1 base and J by 0 bases, with 11 bases between them. Looked up from germline, CDR1 is SGDLS and CDR2 is YYNGEE. The CDR3 length is 16 residues. The CDR3 region is CASSVQEDRSYNEQFF. The CDR3, as DNA: TGTGCCAGCAGCGTACAGGAGGATCGCTCCTACAATGAGCAGTTCTTC.

This chain connects TRBV13 to TRBJ1-5, with D possibly being TRBD1 (6 bases). The CDR3 loop spans 15 amino acids. Germline V gives CDR1 PRHDT, CDR2 FYEKMQ (reference sequence). The germline V and J ends were trimmed by 3 bases and 7 bases, with 16 bases remaining between them. This chain's CDR3 is CASSLGMGRGQPQHF. CDR3 DNA: TGTGCCAGCAGCTTGGGAATGGGGAGGGGGCAGCCCCAGCATTTT.

The rearrangement uses TRBV25-1 and TRBJ2-1; 11 bases fit TRBD1. The trim removed 4 bases at V and 8 bases at J, leaving 7 bases unmatched. Germline-derived CDR1 and CDR2 are MGHDK and SYGVNS. The CDR3 is 15 residues long. CDR3 DNA: TGTGCCAGCAGTGTAGGGACAGGGGGGAAGGATGAGCAGTTCTTC. Translated: CASSVGTGGKDEQFF.

The gene calls are TRBV28 and TRBJ1-2; weak D call: TRBD1 (5 bases). Germline CDR1 is MDHEN and CDR2 is SYDVKM. The CDR3 runs to 15 residues. With 1 base removed from V and 5 bases from J, the gap between germline ends came to 14 bases. CDR3 nucleotides: TGTGCCAGCAGTTTATACGGCGGGGCCGGTTATGGCTACACCTTC. Its translation: CASSLYGGAGYGYTF.

The rearrangement uses TRBV5-1 and TRBJ1-1, with 9 bases fitting TRBD1. Germline V gives CDR1 SGHRS, CDR2 YFSETQ. V gave up 4 bases and J gave up 3 bases; unmatched junction bases: 4. There are 14 residues in the CDR3. The CDR3 sequence: CASSVGQGDTEAFF. The CDR3 bases are TGCGCCAGCAGCGTGGGACAGGGAGACACTGAAGCTTTCTTT.

This clone has more than one count but fewer than ten. The chain uses TRBV10-2 and TRBJ1-3; no firm D call. Between the trimmed V and J ends, which lost 10 bases and 0 bases, there was a span of 10 bases. CDR3 size: 13 residues. Germline V gene sequence: CDR1 WSHSY, CDR2 SAAADI. In DNA form, the CDR3 reads TGCGCCACCACCCGCGGCTCTGGAAACACCATATATTTT. Translating gives CATTRGSGNTIYF.

This clone was picked up one time. One end of the junction fails to match germline, which may point to a read error. The chain combines TRBV7-2 with TRBJ2-2, with 11 nucleotides matching TRBD2. The CDR3 extends over 16 amino acids. Germline lookup yields CDR1 SGHTA and CDR2 FQGNSA. The CDR3 nucleotides are TGTGCCAGCAGCGTAGCGGGGGGGGCGGGCACCGGGGAGCTGTTTTTT. Protein sequence: CASSVAGGAGTGELFF.

The chain recombines TRBV4-2 with TRBJ2-5, with a weak D call TRBD2 (7 bases). The CDR3 spans 19 residues. The germline CDR1 and CDR2 sequences are LGHNA and YNFKEQ. Trimming took off 4 bases at V and 5 bases at J, with 29 bases between the two ends. The CDR3 DNA reads as TGTGCCAGCAGCCTCACAGGGAGGGGGGGGGCCCAGCGGGTCGAGACCCAGTACTTC. Translation gives CASSLTGRGGAQRVETQYF.

The chain joins TRBV18 to TRBJ1-2; weak D call: TRBD1 (6 bases). V gave up 6 bases and J gave up 2 bases, with 25 bases separating them. The CDR3 has 18 amino acids. From germline, CDR1 is KGHSH and CDR2 LQKENI. This CDR3 reads CASSTTRTAGPTNYGYTF. The CDR3 DNA is TGTGCCAGCTCCACGACGCGGACAGCCGGCCCCACCAACTATGGCTACACCTTC.

The chain joins TRBV11-2 to TRBJ1-1; D is perhaps TRBD1 (6 bases). Looked up from germline, CDR1 is SGHAT and CDR2 is FQNNGV. This CDR3 has 14 residues. The V end was cut by 5 bases, the J end by 7 bases, with 17 bases between. As DNA, the CDR3 is TGTGCCAGCAGCCCTATGACCGGACAGCGTGAAGCTTTCTTT. Translated: CASSPMTGQREAFF.

On this clone itself: One end of the junction is discordant with germline, which a read error may explain. This chain uses TRBV7-9 with TRBJ1-2; D perhaps matches TRBD1 (6 bases). The germline gives CDR1 SEHNR, CDR2 FQNEAQ (reference sequence). The CDR3 has 15 amino acids. The CDR3 DNA reads as TGTTCCAGCAGCTTAGAAACAGGGCCCTCCTATGGCTACACCTTC. Its translation is CSSSLETGPSYGYTF. The full variable domain, in which reference TRBV7-9 and TRBJ1-2 provide the parts outside the CDR3, is DTGVSQNPRHKITKRGQNVTFRCDPISEHNRLYWYRQTLGQGPEFLTYFQNEAQLEKSRLLSDRFSAERPKGSFSTLEIQRTEQGDSAMYLCSSSLETGPSYGYTFGSGTRLTVV.

This chain links TRBV28 with TRBJ1-6; TRBD1 aligns across 10 bases. The CDR3 loop spans 15 amino acids. The junction had 5 bases not matched to a gene; V was cut back by 5 bases and J by 7 bases. From germline, CDR1 is MDHEN and CDR2 SYDVKM. The CDR3 reads CASSRQGAGNSPLHF. As DNA, the CDR3 is TGTGCCAGCAGTCGACAGGGGGCTGGAAATTCACCCCTCCACTTT.

In its sample, this clone was seen a few times. This rearrangement joins TRBV5-4 to TRBJ2-5; 7 bases agree with TRBD2. The end of the DNA fits TRBJ2-7 better, so the J call may be wrong. Per germline, CDR1 SGHNT and CDR2 YYREEE (reference sequence). This CDR3 comprises 14 residues. The CDR3 DNA reads as TGTGCCAGCAGCTTGGGGACTAGGGAATACGAGCAGTACTTC. Translation: CASSLGTREYEQYF.

The gene calls are TRBV4-1 and TRBJ1-2; 8 bases agree with TRBD1. After removal of 3 bases from V and 5 bases from J, the junction contained 8 bases not matched to a gene. Per the germline V gene, CDR1 is MGHRA and CDR2 is YSYEKL. CDR3 size: 15 residues. The CDR3 here is CASSQVTGGEYGYTF. CDR3 coding DNA: TGCGCCAGCAGCCAGGTCACAGGGGGGGAGTATGGCTACACCTTC.

The genes are TRBV15 and TRBJ1-3, with D unclear. Germline values: CDR1 LNHNV, CDR2 YYDKDF (reference sequence). The CDR3 is made up of 16 amino acids. Deletions cut 5 bases from V and 0 bases from J, with 14 bases between. The CDR3 region has the DNA TGTGCCACCAGCCCCTTCGGCGGGAGCTCTGGAAACACCATATATTTT. Translation: CATSPFGGSSGNTIYF.

The rearrangement joins TRBV7-2 to TRBJ1-5; no firm D call. Germline CDR1 SGHTA, CDR2 FQGNSA. CDR3 length: 15 residues. The ends were cut back, 5 bases at V and 0 bases at J, with 11 bases in the middle. The CDR3 nucleotides read TGTGCCAGCAGCCGAGACACTGCTAGCAATCAGCCCCAGCATTTT. Translated, it gives CASSRDTASNQPQHF. The complete variable domain, with remaining parts taken from reference TRBV7-2 and TRBJ1-5, reads GAGVSQSPSNKVTEKGKDVELRCDPISGHTALYWYRQSLGQGLEFLIYFQGNSAPDKSGLPSDRFSAERTGGSVSTLTIQRTQQEDSAVYLCASSRDTASNQPQHFGDGTRLSIL.

The V gene is TRBV5-6, the J gene TRBJ2-1, with D possibly TRBD2 on 5 matching bases. Germline V lookup: CDR1 SGHDT, CDR2 YYEEEE. Trimming took 6 bases from V and 5 from J, leaving 12 bases between them. This CDR3 is built from 13 residues. The CDR3 region has the DNA TGTGCCAGCACCAGGACTCTTGACAATGAGCAGTTCTTC. Its protein is CASTRTLDNEQFF.

This rearrangement joins TRBV5-1 to TRBJ2-3; D is perhaps TRBD1 (5 bases). The germline V and J ends were trimmed by 0 bases and 6 bases, with 17 bases remaining between them. Germline CDR1 and CDR2: SGHRS and YFSETQ. The CDR3 has 16 residues. For the CDR3, the DNA is TGCGCCAGCAGCTTGGGTGGGCGCCAAGCAGGGGATACGCAGTATTTT. The encoded protein is CASSLGGRQAGDTQYF.

The V and J genes are TRBV14 and TRBJ2-1, with D possibly being TRBD1 (6 bases). V was clipped by 1 base and J by 7 bases, with 14 bases between them. Germline assignment: CDR1 SGHDN and CDR2 FVKESK. The CDR3 has 15 amino acids. CDR3 amino acids: CASSQAYAQGNEQFF. The CDR3 coding sequence is TGTGCCAGCAGCCAAGCTTACGCCCAGGGGAATGAGCAGTTCTTC.

The rearrangement links TRBV7-9 to TRBJ2-7, with 11 bases fitting TRBD1. J lost 6 bases, V lost 0 bases, and 10 bases had no gene match. This CDR3 contains 17 residues. Germline CDR1 reads SEHNR; CDR2 reads FQNEAQ (reference sequence). CDR3 loop: CASSLAGIGQGASEQYF. As DNA, the CDR3 is TGTGCCAGCAGCTTAGCCGGTATCGGACAGGGGGCTTCCGAGCAGTACTTC.

This chain uses TRBV21-1 with TRBJ1-5. TRBV21-1 is termed a pseudogene. The CDR3 sequence is 14 residues long. This chain's CDR3 is CANSGRDSNQPQHF. The CDR3 nucleotides read TGTGCCAATTCGGGGCGGGATAGCAATCAGCCCCAGCATTTT.

The J gene is TRBJ2-4, the V gene TRBV11-3; 7 nucleotides align to TRBD1. The CDR3 extends over 15 amino acids. The V and J ends lost 4 bases and 4 bases, in that order; junction bases with no gene match: 7. CDR1 and CDR2 (germline): SGHNT, YENEEA. The CDR3 nucleotides read TGTGCCAGCAGCTCGAAACAGGGGCCTAAAAACATTCAGTACTTC. It encodes CASSSKQGPKNIQYF.

V usage is TRBV7-9 and J usage is TRBJ1-2; TRBD1 agrees at 7 bases. The CDR3 sequence is 13 residues long. J was trimmed by 8 bases and V by 5 bases; bases with no gene match: 8. CDR1 is SEHNR and CDR2 is FQNEAQ in the germline V gene (reference sequence). CDR3 sequence reads: CASSREGAGGYTF. CDR3 DNA sequence: TGTGCCAGCAGCCGGGAGGGGGCTGGGGGCTACACCTTC.

By share of the sample, this clone is medium-sized. The chain recombines TRBV2 with TRBJ1-3; 7 bases match TRBD1. The CDR3 contains 13 residues. V lost 7 bases, J lost 5 bases, and 5 bases stayed unmatched. Per the germline V gene, CDR1 is SNHLY and CDR2 is FYNNEI. This CDR3 reads CASTRDSRNTIYF. The CDR3 region has the DNA TGTGCCAGCACCCGGGACAGTAGAAACACCATATATTTT.